The rows below give T cell receptor beta chains drawn from one sample of a study of CD8 T cells in Susac syndrome. TCRdb itself ran the immunoSEQ multiplex PCR reads through MiXCR, one entry per CDR3 protein. This table has 210,000 or so distinct CDR3 sequences, 94% appearing once. The sequencing sample was made of CD4+ T cells from PBMCs. The receptor set was obtained from a human donor with Susac syndrome. The CDR3 runs from the conserved cysteine through the conserved F or W. Each record gives: clone size, V gene, J gene, D gene, CDR3 DNA, CDR3 protein. A D gene is named only where the DNA matches it firmly. Rows may omit the clone size; those that give it use once, few, many or a size class.

>-|TRBV20-1|TRBJ2-2|-
TGCAGTGCCCCCAGACAGGTCGCGTTAGGCGGGGAGCTGTTTTTT
CSAPRQVALGGELFF
>-|TRBV12-3/TRBV12-4|TRBJ1-5|-
TGTGCCAGCAGTTTCGGACGGTTCAATCAGCCCCAGCATTTT
CASSFGRFNQPQHF
>-|TRBV5-6|TRBJ2-7|TRBD1
TGTGCCAGCAGCCCCACGGGGTTACAGGGGCGGGTCTACGAGCAGTACTTC
CASSPTGLQGRVYEQYF
>-|TRBV7-3|TRBJ1-2|TRBD1
TGTGCCAGCAGCTTATCAGGGGGCGATGGCTACACCTTC
CASSLSGGDGYTF
>-|TRBV4-1|TRBJ1-2|TRBD1
TGCGCCAGCAGCCAAGGCGGGACAGGGGTTTATGGCTACACCTTC
CASSQGGTGVYGYTF
>-|TRBV14|TRBJ2-7|TRBD1
TGTGCCAGCAGCCAAAGGGGACAGGGCACCCACGAGCAGTACTTC
CASSQRGQGTHEQYF
>-|TRBV28|TRBJ2-4|TRBD2
TGTGCCAGCAGTTTCCGTGGACTAGCGGGGGGCAAAAACATTCAGTACTTC
CASSFRGLAGGKNIQYF
>-|TRBV6-6|TRBJ1-2|-
TGTGCCAGCAGTTACTCCCCGAGGGCCAACTATGGCTACACCTTC
CASSYSPRANYGYTF
>-|TRBV12-3/TRBV12-4|TRBJ2-2|TRBD1
TGTGCCACGGGACAGGGGGCTTTGAACACCGGGGAGCTGTTTTTT
CATGQGALNTGELFF
>-|TRBV21-1|TRBJ2-2|-
TGTGCCAGCTCAGGCGGGGGGAACACCGGGGAGCTGTTTTTT
CASSGGGNTGELFF
>-|TRBV19|TRBJ1-5|-
TGTGCCAGTAGTATGCCCCCACTATCGGCAGGGGGCAATCAGCCCCAGCATTTT
CASSMPPLSAGGNQPQHF
>-|TRBV30|TRBJ2-7|-
TGTGCCTGGTCGAAAGGGGGTTACGAGCAGTACTTC
CAWSKGGYEQYF
>-|TRBV4-2|TRBJ2-1|TRBD1
TGTGCCAGCAGCCAAGTAGAGGGGGCCCCGGACAATGAGCAGTTCTTC
CASSQVEGAPDNEQFF
>-|TRBV30|TRBJ2-1|TRBD2
TGTGCCTGGAGATACAAACGGGGGGGCAGCAATGAGCAGTTCTTC
CAWRYKRGGSNEQFF
>-|TRBV28|TRBJ1-5|-
TGTGCCAGCAGTTTATCGATGGGGAGCAATCAGCCCCAGCATTTT
CASSLSMGSNQPQHF
>-|TRBV5-1|TRBJ2-5|-
TGCGCCAGCAGCGACGACACGAGGGGGGAGACCCAGTACTTC
CASSDDTRGETQYF
>-|TRBV27|TRBJ2-7|-
TGTGCCAGCAGTTTAAACCCAGGGGCTGGGAACTACGAGCAGTACTTC
CASSLNPGAGNYEQYF
>once|TRBV12-3/TRBV12-4|TRBJ1-1|TRBD1
TGTGCCAGCAGTTGGGACAGGGTGGAGAACACTGAAGCTTTCTTT
CASSWDRVENTEAFF
>-|TRBV7-3|TRBJ1-1|-
TGTGCCGGGAAGAACACTGAAGCTTTCTTT
CAGKNTEAFF
>-|TRBV20-1|TRBJ2-7|-
TGCAGTGCTAGCCAGGTCATCTACGAGCAGTACTTC
CSASQVIYEQYF
>-|TRBV20-1|TRBJ1-5|-
TGCAGTGCTAGAGATTTGCAGGGCAATCAGCCCCAGCATTTT
CSARDLQGNQPQHF
>-|TRBV5-1|TRBJ2-7|TRBD1
TGCGCCAGCGGATCGACAGGGGGCACCTACGAGCAGTACTTC
CASGSTGGTYEQYF
>-|TRBV11-1|TRBJ2-1|-
TGTGCCAGCAAACACTCCCCACCTAGCAATGAGCAGTTCTTC
CASKHSPPSNEQFF
>once|TRBV20-1|TRBJ2-3|-
TGCAGTGCTGAGCCTTCTAGCGCAGATACGCAGTATTTT
CSAEPSSADTQYF
>-|TRBV12-3/TRBV12-4|TRBJ2-3|TRBD1
TGTGCCAGCAGTTCGGGACAGCAGGGCGACACAGATACGCAGTATTTT
CASSSGQQGDTDTQYF
>once|TRBV9|TRBJ1-1|TRBD1
TGTGCCAGCAGCGCGGACAGGGCTTGGGGGACTGAAGCTTTCTTT
CASSADRAWGTEAFF
>once|TRBV24-1|TRBJ2-5|-
TGTGCCACCGGGGTCGCAGGGGATAAAGAGACCCAGTACTTC
CATGVAGDKETQYF
>once|TRBV6-2/TRBV6-3|TRBJ2-7|-
TGTGCCAGCAGTTACTCGCTGCGTCAGGTTGCCTACGAGCAGTACTTC
CASSYSLRQVAYEQYF
>-|TRBV6-5|TRBJ1-1|-
TGTGCCAGCAGAAGGGACTTCACCCAAGGGGCTGAAGCTTTCTTT
CASRRDFTQGAEAFF
>-|TRBV30|TRBJ1-6|-
TGTGCCTGGAGTGTAAAGGGCGGGGCCAATTCACCCCTCCACTTT
CAWSVKGGANSPLHF
>-|TRBV6-2/TRBV6-3|TRBJ2-5|TRBD1
TGTGCCAGCAGCCCCAGGGGGCAAGAGACCCAGTACTTC
CASSPRGQETQYF
>-|TRBV7-8|TRBJ1-2|TRBD1
TGTGCCAGCAGCTTAGCTTGGGACAGGGAGGGAGGCTACACCTTC
CASSLAWDREGGYTF
>-|TRBV9|TRBJ2-7|-
TGTGCCAGCAGCCCCCCCGCAGGTCTCGAGCAGTACTTC
CASSPPAGLEQYF
>-|TRBV24-1|TRBJ1-6|-
TGTGCCACCAGTGACTCCCGGAATCCTTTCGGTACCCTCCACTTT
CATSDSRNPFGTLHF
>once|TRBV20-1|TRBJ2-3|-
TGCAGTGCCGTAGCCCGCCGGGGGGCACACACAGATACGCAGTATTTT
CSAVARRGAHTDTQYF
>-|TRBV6-2/TRBV6-3|TRBJ2-1|TRBD2
TGTGCCAGCAGTTACCCCTCAAAGCCCACTAGCGGGGAGTACAATGAGCAGTTCTTC
CASSYPSKPTSGEYNEQFF
>-|TRBV4-1|TRBJ2-3|TRBD2
TGCGCCAGCAGCCCGGGACTAGCGGGGGTACTGAGCACAGATACGCAGTATTTT
CASSPGLAGVLSTDTQYF
>-|TRBV5-4|TRBJ2-7|TRBD1
TGTGCCAGCAGCTTGATCGGGACAGCCTACGAGCAGTACTTC
CASSLIGTAYEQYF
>-|TRBV19|TRBJ1-6|TRBD1
TGTGCCAGTAGTATGCAGACAGGGGGAACAAAGAATTCACCCCTCCACTTT
CASSMQTGGTKNSPLHF
>-|TRBV3-1|TRBJ2-7|-
TGTGCCAGCAGCCAAGGGGGGGTGGACAGTTACGAGCAGTACTTC
CASSQGGVDSYEQYF